Below, one T cell receptor (beta chain) is given with its context. A read error may produce the germline difference seen at one junction end. CDR1 is SGHVS, CDR2 FNYEAQ, per germline. The CDR3 has 15 amino acids. This sample is part of a study of identifying expanded T cells in peripheral blood. No infections or other immune events were documented during collection. TCRdb's copy holds only in-frame clones and misses some; the assay was immunoSEQ multiplex PCR. The sample contains 70,000 or so clones, 75% to 90% of which appear only once. The sequenced sample consisted of blood. The J gene is TRBJ2-3, the V gene TRBV7-6, with 7 bases matching TRBD2. The receptor's source is a person aged 18 to 75 in good health. The DNA of the CDR3 is TGTGCTAGCACCCCCATAGGGACTACCACAGATACGCAGTATTTT. Protein product: CASTPIGTTTDTQYF. Filled out from reference TRBV7-6 and TRBJ2-3, the complete variable domain reads GAGVSQSPRYKVTKRGQDVALRCDPISGHVSLYWYRQALGQGPEFLTYFNYEAQQDKSGLPNDRFSAERPEGSISTLTIQRTEQRDSAMYRCASTPIGTTTDTQYFGPGTRLTVL.